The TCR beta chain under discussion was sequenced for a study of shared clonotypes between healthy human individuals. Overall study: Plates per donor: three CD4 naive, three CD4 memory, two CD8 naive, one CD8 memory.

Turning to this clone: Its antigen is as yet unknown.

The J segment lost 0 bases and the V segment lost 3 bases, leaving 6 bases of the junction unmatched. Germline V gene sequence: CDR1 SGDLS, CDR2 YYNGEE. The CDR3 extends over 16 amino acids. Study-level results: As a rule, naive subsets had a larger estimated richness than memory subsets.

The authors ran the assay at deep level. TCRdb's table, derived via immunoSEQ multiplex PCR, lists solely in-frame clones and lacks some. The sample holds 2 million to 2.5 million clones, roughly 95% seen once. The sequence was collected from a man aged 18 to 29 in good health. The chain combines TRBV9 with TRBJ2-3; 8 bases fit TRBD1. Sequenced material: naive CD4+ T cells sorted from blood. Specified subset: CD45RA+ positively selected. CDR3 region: CASSDRTGPSTDTQYF. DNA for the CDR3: TGTGCCAGCAGCGATCGGACAGGGCCGAGCACAGATACGCAGTATTTT.